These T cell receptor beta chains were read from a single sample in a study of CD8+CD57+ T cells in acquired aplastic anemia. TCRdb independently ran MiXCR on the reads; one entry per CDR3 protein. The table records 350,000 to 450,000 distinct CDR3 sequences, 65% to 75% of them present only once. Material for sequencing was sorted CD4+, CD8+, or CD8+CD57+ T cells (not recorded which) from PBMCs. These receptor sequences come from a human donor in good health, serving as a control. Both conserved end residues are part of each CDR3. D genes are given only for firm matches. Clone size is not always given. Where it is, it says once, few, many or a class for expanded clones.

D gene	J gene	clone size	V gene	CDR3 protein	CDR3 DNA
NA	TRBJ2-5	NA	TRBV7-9	CASSFARDSQPQYF	TGTGCCAGCAGCTTCGCCAGGGATAGTCAGCCCCAGTACTTC
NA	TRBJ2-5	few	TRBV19	CASSIGSQETQYF	TGTGCCAGTAGTATAGGGTCTCAAGAGACCCAGTACTTC
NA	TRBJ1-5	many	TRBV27	CASSLGGWEPQHF	TGTGCCAGCAGTCTTGGAGGCTGGGAGCCCCAGCATTTT
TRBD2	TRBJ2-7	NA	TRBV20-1	CSAEGASGNGYEQYF	TGCAGTGCTGAGGGGGCTAGCGGGAATGGGTACGAGCAGTACTTC
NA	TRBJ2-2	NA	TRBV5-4	CASSREGGITGELFF	TGTGCCAGCAGCCGAGAGGGCGGTATCACCGGGGAGCTGTTTTTT
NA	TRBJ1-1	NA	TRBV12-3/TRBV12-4	CASSFGAEAFF	TGTGCCAGCAGTTTCGGAGCTGAAGCTTTCTTT
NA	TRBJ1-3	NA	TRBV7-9	CAASKCTGSGTTIYF	TGTGCCGCCAGCAAGTGCACAGGGTCTGGAACCACCATATATTTT
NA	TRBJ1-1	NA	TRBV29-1	CSVAPMNTEAFF	TGCAGCGTTGCCCCCATGAACACTGAAGCTTTCTTT
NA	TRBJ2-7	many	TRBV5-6	CASSSDQGSAEQYF	TGTGCCAGCAGTTCGGACCAGGGTTCTGCCGAGCAGTACTTC
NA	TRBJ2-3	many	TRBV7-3	CASSLTGTSTDTQYF	TGTGCCAGCAGCCTTACCGGGACTAGCACAGATACGCAGTATTTT
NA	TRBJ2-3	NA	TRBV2	CASTPRGTVDTQYF	TGTGCCAGCACTCCCCGAGGGACGGTGGATACGCAGTATTTT
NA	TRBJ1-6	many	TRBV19	CASNVGGTSGRSPLHF	TGTGCCAGTAATGTAGGTGGGACGTCTGGTCGATCACCCCTCCACTTT
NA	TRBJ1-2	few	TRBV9	CASSVAGWDGYTF	TGTGCCAGCAGCGTAGCAGGTTGGGATGGCTACACCTTC
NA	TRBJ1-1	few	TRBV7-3	CASSLDRYEQYFGF	NA
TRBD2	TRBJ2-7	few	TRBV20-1	CSATSPASGGSYEQYF	TGCAGTGCTACCTCCCCGGCTAGCGGGGGTTCCTACGAGCAGTACTTC
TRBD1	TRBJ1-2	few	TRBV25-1	CASSELRDSDYGYTF	TGTGCCAGCAGTGAATTACGGGACAGTGACTATGGCTACACCTTC
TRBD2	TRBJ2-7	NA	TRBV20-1	CSADRLAGGANYEQYF	TGCAGTGCTGACAGACTAGCGGGGGGAGCTAACTACGAGCAGTACTTC
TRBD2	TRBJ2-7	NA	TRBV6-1	CASSLAGRSSYEQYF	TGTGCCAGCAGTTTAGCGGGGCGCAGCTCCTACGAGCAGTACTTC
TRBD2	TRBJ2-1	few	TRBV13	CASSLTSGDYNEQFF	TGTGCCAGCAGCTTAACTAGCGGGGACTACAATGAGCAGTTCTTC
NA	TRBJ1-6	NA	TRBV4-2	CASSQHRANSPLHF	TGTGCCAGCAGCCAACACAGGGCTAATTCACCCCTCCACTTT
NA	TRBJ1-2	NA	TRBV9	CASSLGGVEQGYSF	TGTGCCAGCAGCCTGGGAGGGGTGGAGCAGGGCTACTCCTTC
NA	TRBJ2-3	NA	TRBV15	CATSRGRASGTDTQYF	TGTGCCACCAGCAGAGGGAGGGCTAGCGGCACAGATACGCAGTATTTT
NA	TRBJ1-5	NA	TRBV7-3	CASSLDPVGGRLRHF	TGTGCCAGCAGCTTAGATCCGGTGGGGGGAAGGCTTAGGCATTTT
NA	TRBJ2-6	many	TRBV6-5	CASSLEVLLTGANVLTF	TGTGCCAGCAGTTTAGAGGTGCTCTTGACTGGGGCCAACGTCCTGACTTTC
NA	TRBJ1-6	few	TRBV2	CASSVGTLVGSPLHF	TGTGCCAGCAGTGTAGGGACACTTGTAGGCTCACCCCTCCACTTT
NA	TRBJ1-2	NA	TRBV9	CASSNRGANSPLPF	TGTGCCAGCAGCAACCGGGGGGCGAACTCACCCCTCCCCTTC
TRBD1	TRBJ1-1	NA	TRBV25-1	CATNAGTEGTEALF	TGTGCCACCAATGCCGGGACAGAGGGCACTGAAGCTCTCTTT
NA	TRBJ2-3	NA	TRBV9	CASSLDMNQPQHYF	TGTGCCAGCAGCCTGGACATGAATCAGCCCCAGCATTATTTT
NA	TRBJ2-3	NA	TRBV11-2	CASSLVPSATDTQYF	TGTGCCAGCAGCTTAGTACCAAGTGCCACAGATACGCAGTATTTT
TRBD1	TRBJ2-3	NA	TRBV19	CASKQGLSTDTQYF	TGTGCCAGTAAACAGGGGCTAAGCACAGATACGCAGTATTTT
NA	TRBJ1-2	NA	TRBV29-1	CSVDGAPDNYGYTF	TGCAGCGTTGATGGGGCACCCGATAACTATGGCTACACCTTC
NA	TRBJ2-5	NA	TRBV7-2	CASSLASRGETQYF	TGTGCCAGCAGCTTAGCGAGTAGGGGAGAGACCCAGTACTTC
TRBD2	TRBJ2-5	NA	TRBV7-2	CASRSLAGPRDQLF	TGTGCCAGCAGGAGCCTAGCGGGGCCAAGGGACCAATTATTC
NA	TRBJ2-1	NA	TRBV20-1	CSARGSYEQYNEQFF	TGCAGTGCTAGAGGCTCCTACGAGCAGTACAATGAGCAGTTCTTC
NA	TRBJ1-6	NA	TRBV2	CASSKQRGRETQYFF	TGTGCCAGCAGTAAACAGCGGGGAAGGGAGACCCAGTACTTCTTT
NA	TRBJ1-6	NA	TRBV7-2	CASSTSGGSPDTQLHF	TGTGCCAGCAGCACCTCCGGGGGGAGTCCAGATACCCAGCTCCACTTT
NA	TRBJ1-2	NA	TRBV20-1	CSAPIHSGDGYTF	TGCAGTGCTCCTATTCATTCAGGGGATGGCTACACCTTC
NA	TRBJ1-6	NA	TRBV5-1	CASRPSNSPHHF	TGTGCCAGCAGACCCTCCAATTCGCCCCACCACTTT
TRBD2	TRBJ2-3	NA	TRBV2	CATGGRDTDTQYF	TGTGCCACAGGCGGGAGGGACACAGATACGCAGTATTTT
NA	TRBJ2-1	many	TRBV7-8	CASSLDRTADEQFF	TGTGCCAGCAGCTTAGATCGCACGGCGGATGAGCAGTTCTTC
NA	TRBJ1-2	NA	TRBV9	CASSEFGQVNGYTF	TGTGCCAGCAGCGAGTTCGGGCAGGTGAACGGCTACACCTTC
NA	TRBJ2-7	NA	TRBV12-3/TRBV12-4	CATTEVVGNSYEQYF	TGTGCCACCACCGAAGTTGTGGGGAACTCCTACGAGCAGTACTTC
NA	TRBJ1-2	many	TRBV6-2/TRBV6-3	CASSYSPLVNYGYTF	TGTGCCAGCAGTTACTCCCCCTTGGTTAACTATGGCTACACCTTC
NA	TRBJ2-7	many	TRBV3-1	CASSQQGGQYF	TGTGCCAGCAGCCAGCAGGGGGGGCAGTACTTC
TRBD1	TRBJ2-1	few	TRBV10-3	CAIEGQDLWRNYNEQFF	TGTGCCATCGAAGGACAGGATCTGTGGCGGAATTACAATGAGCAGTTCTTC
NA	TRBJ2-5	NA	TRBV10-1	CASSGAAQETQYF	TGCGCCAGCAGTGGGGCAGCCCAAGAGACCCAGTACTTC
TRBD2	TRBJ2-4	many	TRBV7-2	CASSLVSSGAAGNIQYF	TGTGCCAGCAGCTTGGTTTCTAGCGGGGCGGCGGGGAACATTCAGTACTTC
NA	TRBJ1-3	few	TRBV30	CAWSPGHNSGNTIYF	TGTGCCTGGAGCCCCGGACACAACTCTGGAAACACCATATATTTT
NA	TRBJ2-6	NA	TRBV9	CASSYSLGGSGANVLTF	TGTGCCAGCAGTTACTCGCTAGGAGGGTCTGGGGCCAACGTCCTGACTTTC
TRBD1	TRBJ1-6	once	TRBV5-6	CASSFGDRGSPLHF	TGTGCTAGCAGCTTCGGAGACAGGGGTTCACCCCTCCACTTT
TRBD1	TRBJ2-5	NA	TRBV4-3	CASSQDPGTGSRTQYF	TGCGCCAGCAGCCAAGATCCAGGGACAGGGTCGAGGACCCAGTACTTC
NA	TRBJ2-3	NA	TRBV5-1	CASSLVGGSGDTQYF	TGTGCCAGCAGCTTGGTAGGGGGGAGCGGAGATACGCAGTATTTT
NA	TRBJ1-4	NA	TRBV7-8	CASSQVGLANEKLFF	TGCGCCAGCAGCCAAGTTGGCTTGGCTAATGAAAAACTGTTTTTT
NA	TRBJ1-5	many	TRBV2	CASKAAANNQPQHF	TGTGCCAGCAAAGCCGCAGCAAATAATCAGCCCCAGCATTTT
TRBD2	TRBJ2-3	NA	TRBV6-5	CASRQTSGADTQYF	TGTGCCAGCAGGCAGACTAGCGGGGCAGATACGCAGTATTTT